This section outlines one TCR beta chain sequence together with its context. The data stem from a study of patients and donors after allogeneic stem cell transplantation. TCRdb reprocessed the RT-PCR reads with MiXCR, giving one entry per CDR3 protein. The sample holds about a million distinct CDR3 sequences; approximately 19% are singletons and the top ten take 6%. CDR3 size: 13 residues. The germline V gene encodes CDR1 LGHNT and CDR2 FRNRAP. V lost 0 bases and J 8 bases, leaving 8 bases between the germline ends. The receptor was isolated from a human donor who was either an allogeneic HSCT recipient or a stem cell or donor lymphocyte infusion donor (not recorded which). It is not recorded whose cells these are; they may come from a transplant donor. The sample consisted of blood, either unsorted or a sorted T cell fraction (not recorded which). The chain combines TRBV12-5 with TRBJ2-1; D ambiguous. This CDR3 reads CASGLVPYDEQFF. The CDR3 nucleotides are TGTGCTAGTGGTTTGGTACCGTACGATGAGCAGTTCTTC. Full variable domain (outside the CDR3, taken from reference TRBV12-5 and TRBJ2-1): DARVTQTPRHKVTEMGQEVTMRCQPILGHNTVFWYRQTMMQGLELLAYFRNRAPLDDSGMPKDRFSAEMPDATLATLKIQPSEPRDSAVYFCASGLVPYDEQFFGPGTRLTVL.